The 17 T cell receptor beta chains listed next were all sequenced from one sample in a study of blood T cell repertoires in COVID-19. Some clones are missing from TCRdb's copy, which holds only in-frame ones; the method was immunoSEQ multiplex PCR. This sample has 90,000 to 150,000 clones, with over 60% found just once. The sample comprised peripheral blood. The receptor set was obtained from a woman older than 75 with acute or convalescent COVID-19.

The V and J genes are TRBV30 and TRBJ2-3; D gene uncertain. From germline, CDR1 is GTSNPN and CDR2 SVGIG (reference sequence). The CDR3 has 15 amino acids. V dropped 5 bases and J dropped 3 bases, with 18 bases sitting between them. In DNA form, the CDR3 reads TGTGCCTGGGCCCTCTTAGGCCCAGGAACAGATACGCAGTATTTT. Protein sequence: CAWALLGPGTDTQYF.

The chain is built from TRBV2 and TRBJ2-3; TRBD2 aligns across 10 bases. The CDR3 spans 15 residues. Germline V CDR1 and CDR2: SNHLY, FYNNEI. V lost 6 bases, J lost 4 bases, and 7 bases stayed unmatched. Here the CDR3 DNA reads TGTGCCAGCAGCGGACTAGCGGCGGCCGCAGATACGCAGTATTTT. Protein sequence: CASSGLAAAADTQYF.

This clone was found once. This CDR3 reads CASSGAGGYNEQFF. The CDR3 DNA sequence: TGCGCCAGCAGTGGAGCGGGGGGGTACAATGAGCAGTTCTTC. This chain links TRBV10-2 with TRBJ2-1; 10 nucleotides line up with TRBD2. There are 14 residues in the CDR3. Germline loops: CDR1 WSHSY, CDR2 SAAADI. V shed 4 bases, J shed 4 bases, and the junction held 1 base outside the gene matches.

The chain combines TRBV6-5 with TRBJ1-4; 7 positions match TRBD1. CDR3 length: 14 amino acids. Germline CDR1 and CDR2: MNHEY and SVGAGI. J lost 5 bases, V lost 6 bases, and 6 bases had no gene match. CDR3 sequence: CASSRGQTNEKLFF. CDR3 nucleotides: TGTGCCAGCAGCCGGGGACAGACAAATGAAAAACTGTTTTTT.

The sample holds one count of this clone. CDR3 sequence reads: CASSFTQGWAGELFF. CDR3 DNA: TGTGCCAGCAGCTTTACACAGGGTTGGGCCGGGGAGCTGTTTTTT. This chain links TRBV7-8 with TRBJ2-2, with D possibly being TRBD1 (6 bases). V was clipped by 3 bases and J by 6 bases, with 14 bases between them. This CDR3 has 15 amino acids. Germline loops: CDR1 SGHVS, CDR2 FQNEAQ.

This chain connects TRBV2 to TRBJ1-5; TRBD1 matches 11 bases. Germline V gives CDR1 SNHLY, CDR2 FYNNEI. The J segment lost 7 bases and the V segment lost 5 bases, leaving 4 bases of the junction unmatched. The CDR3 contains 14 residues. In nucleotides, the CDR3 is TGTGCCAGCAGTACCGGGACAGGGGGACAGCCCCAGCATTTT. Its protein product is CASSTGTGGQPQHF.

The genes are TRBV18 and TRBJ2-3; the D gene is possibly TRBD2 (6 bases). Germline V gene data show CDR1 as KGHSH and CDR2 as LQKENI. CDR3 size: 14 residues. V dropped 3 bases and J dropped 0 bases, with 7 bases sitting between them. The CDR3 here is CASSPLASTDTQYF. The CDR3 DNA is TGTGCCAGCTCACCCCTAGCGAGCACAGATACGCAGTATTTT.

This clone was counted between two and nine times. The chain links TRBV2 to TRBJ1-1; possibly TRBD1 for D (5 bases). This CDR3 is 13 amino acids long. Per germline, CDR1 SNHLY and CDR2 FYNNEI. V shed 8 bases and J shed 4 bases, with 14 bases lying between them. CDR3 coding DNA: TGTGCCAGCCAGGGCACAGGTTTCACTGAAGCTTTCTTT. Translated: CASQGTGFTEAFF.

This clone appeared once. The genes are TRBV6-5 and TRBJ1-5; 9 bases are a match to TRBD1. Trimming took 5 bases from V and 10 from J; bases not matched to a gene: 9. Germline CDR1 and CDR2: MNHEY and SVGAGI. CDR3 length: 14 residues. CDR3 DNA: TGTGCCAGCAGTCTTCGACAGGGGGAAACTCCCCAGCATTTT. Residues: CASSLRQGETPQHF.

V is TRBV11-2 and J is TRBJ2-1; 11 nucleotides agree with TRBD1. The CDR3 loop spans 15 amino acids. Germline V gene lookup returns CDR1 SGHAT and CDR2 FQNNGV. With 4 bases clipped from V and 8 bases from J, the junction kept 7 bases outside the gene matches. CDR3 coding DNA: TGTGCCAGCAGCTCACGGACAGGGGGCGGGGATGAGCAGTTCTTC. This encodes CASSSRTGGGDEQFF.

V is TRBV7-9 and J is TRBJ2-1; 9 bases match TRBD2. The V and J ends lost 8 bases and 4 bases, in that order; junction bases with no gene match: 3. CDR1 and CDR2 from the germline V gene are SEHNR and FQNEAQ (reference sequence). This CDR3 contains 13 residues. CDR3 in amino acids: CASAAGGYNEQFF. The CDR3 bases are TGTGCCAGCGCGGCGGGGGGGTACAATGAGCAGTTCTTC. The full variable domain, with the rest looked up from reference TRBV7-9 and TRBJ2-1, is DTGVSQNPRHKITKRGQNVTFRCDPISEHNRLYWYRQTLGQGPEFLTYFQNEAQLEKSRLLSDRFSAERPKGSFSTLEIQRTEQGDSAMYLCASAAGGYNEQFFGPGTRLTVL.

The chain employs TRBV18 and TRBJ2-2, with TRBD1 matching over 7 bases. Germline CDR1 is KGHSH and CDR2 is LQKENI. After removal of 8 bases from V and 1 base from J, the junction contained 10 bases not matched to a gene. The CDR3 spans 16 residues. CDR3 protein: CASPSRGQRNTGELFF. In DNA, the CDR3 is TGTGCCAGCCCCTCCCGGGGACAGAGGAACACCGGGGAGCTGTTTTTT.

The rearrangement links TRBV4-1 to TRBJ1-1, with D maybe TRBD1 (5 bases). Trimming pared 4 bases from V and 1 base from J, leaving 10 bases between. Germline-derived CDR1 and CDR2 are MGHRA and YSYEKL. The length of the CDR3 is 14 residues. The CDR3 bases are TGCGCCAGCAGCCTAGGACACGAGAACACTGAAGCTTTCTTT. Amino acid sequence: CASSLGHENTEAFF.

CDR3 sequence reads: CASSQGYYRSPYGYTF. CDR3 sequence (DNA): TGTGCCAGCAGCCAAGGGTATTACAGATCCCCCTATGGCTACACCTTC. V is TRBV3-1 (or the pseudogene TRBV3-2) and J is TRBJ1-2; D unresolved. The CDR3 is made up of 16 amino acids. CDR1 is LGHDT, CDR2 YNNKEL, per germline (reference sequence). Trimming removed 1 base at V and 4 bases at J, with 16 bases between.

This chain connects TRBV7-2 to TRBJ2-5, with D perhaps matching TRBD1 (5 bases). V gave up 1 base and J gave up 4 bases, with 10 bases separating them. The CDR3 contains 14 residues. Germline assignment: CDR1 SGHTA and CDR2 FQGNSA. CDR3 nucleotides: TGTGCCAGCAGCTTAGGCAGGGCCTCAGAGACCCAGTACTTC. It encodes CASSLGRASETQYF.

Concerning this clone: The junction and the germline gene differ at one end; a read error may be behind it. V usage is TRBV7-7 and J usage is TRBJ2-3; D possibly corresponds to TRBD2 (6 bases). From germline, CDR1 is SSHAT and CDR2 FNYEAQ (reference sequence). This CDR3 is 15 amino acids long. CDR3 coding DNA: TGTGCTAGCAGCCCCTTGGGGGGTTCCACAGATACGCAGTATTTT. Amino acid sequence: CASSPLGGSTDTQYF.

This clone was picked up one time. The V call is TRBV29-1, the J call TRBJ1-2; D unclear. CDR1 is SQVTM, CDR2 ANQGSEA, per germline. The CDR3 is made up of 14 amino acids. V lost 1 base and J 7 bases, leaving 16 bases between the germline ends. For the CDR3, the DNA is TGCAGCGTTGAAGGGTCGGGAAGGGTGGGTGGCTACACCTTC. This codes for CSVEGSGRVGGYTF.